This section outlines one TCR beta chain sequence together with its context. The clone's antigen remains unknown. There are no base qualities to consult, and no much larger clone falls within one base. These data are taken from a study of cytomegalovirus exposure and HLA in healthy donors (dated by TCRdb to about 2017). In the study overall: According to a later analysis, the 120 or so validation repertoires were produced on the same platform as the roughly 700 repertoires of the first cohort. Along with the approximately 650-subject first cohort, a separate validation cohort of over a hundred different subjects was used. The study was designed to test whether signatures of past pathogen exposure could be identified by cataloging public T cell receptors. To predict cytomegalovirus infection status, the study combined high-throughput TCR immunosequencing, statistical association of individual TCRs with disease status, and machine learning.

CDR1 MNHEY and CDR2 SMNVEV were looked up in the germline V gene (reference sequence). Reading from cysteine to phenylalanine, the CDR3 counts 13 amino acids. The read is trimmed to its CDR3 DNA, 39 bases read in frame from base 1. V loses 0 bases, J loses 7 bases, and the germline ends lie 9 bases apart. Study-level results and caveats: While some public TCRs were present in many individuals, most TCR sequences turned up only very rarely across donors. The study listed 150 to 200 TCR beta chains as associated with cytomegalovirus. A later analysis had no HLA typing for the validation cohort, so co-occurrence there was scored across all 110 or so repertoires. Three of the identified cytomegalovirus-associated TCR beta chains were confirmed in vitro to be specific for cytomegalovirus antigens. The authors suggested that the approach could potentially be generalized to other disease states and immunological phenotypes. Cytomegalovirus status was reported to be diagnosed by the classifier with high specificity and sensitivity in both the original and validation cohorts. In a later analysis, TCRs clustered in the first cohort were found to also tend to co-occur in the roughly 110 validation repertoires, with 94% of cluster scores above 0.

The library was generated by the immunoSEQ multiplex PCR assay. As for how the authors treated the data: To diagnose cytomegalovirus status from the catalog of TCR beta chain sequences, a statistical classification framework was built. In its TCRdb copy, this immuneACCESS table keeps in-frame sequences only and misses some clones. Where compared with another copy, unresolved V genes explain less than half of these, and the others have no known cause. Clonal size and the V and J genes are those of that table, whereas D and trimming came from the DNA. The sample contains 110,000 to 150,000 clones, roughly nine tenths of them found a single time. The ten largest clones represent roughly 3% of the sample. The donors belonged to the validation cohort of around 110 subjects, which was separate from the approximately 700-subject first cohort.

The sequence was obtained from a man aged 18-30 years in good health and CMV-seronegative. The chain uses TRBV27 and TRBJ2-5; the D region possibly corresponds to TRBD2 (6 bases align). The sample comprised PBMCs. CDR3 region: CASSLSAEGTQYF. The sequenced DNA: TGTGCCAGCAGTTTATCCGCGGAGGGGACCCAGTACTTC.